Sequencing of this T cell receptor (beta chain) was carried out in a study of blood T cells in healthy people across ages. Sample-barcoded 5' priming and a J-beta primer mix drove a second PCR of about 7 to 12 cycles. TCRdb independently ran MiXCR on the 5' RACE reads; one entry per CDR3 protein. This sample yields hundreds of thousands of distinct CDR3 sequences, of which 20% to 25% are seen a single time; roughly 3.7% belongs to the top ten. This CDR3 has 15 residues. Germline CDR1 MNHNS, CDR2 SASEGT. The receptor's source is a man aged 70-80 years in good health. This chain joins TRBV6-1 and TRBJ2-5; D is uncertain. Near its end, the DNA agrees better with TRBJ2-1, so the J call may be wrong. Material for sequencing was blood. This CDR3 reads CASSGGRSYGNEQFF. CDR3 nucleotides: TGTGCCAGCAGTGGTGGACGGTCCTACGGAAATGAGCAGTTCTTC.